This T cell receptor (beta chain) was obtained from a study of lymphopenia after photon versus proton radiotherapy. Sequencing used immunoSEQ multiplex PCR; TCRdb keeps in-frame clones, though not all of them. The sample includes 150,000 or so clones, roughly nine tenths of them seen just once. Per germline, CDR1 SQVTM and CDR2 ANQGSEA. V lost 7 bases and J lost 8; bases outside the gene matches: 9. CDR3 size: 13 residues. The V call is TRBV29-1, the J call TRBJ1-2, with 11 bases that match TRBD1. This specimen was peripheral blood, taken from a patient treated with photon-based radiotherapy. The sequence was collected from a man aged 50 or older with gastric cancer. The CDR3 DNA reads as TGCAGCGCCAACGGACAGGGGGCTTGGGGCTACACCTTC. This sequence encodes CSANGQGAWGYTF.